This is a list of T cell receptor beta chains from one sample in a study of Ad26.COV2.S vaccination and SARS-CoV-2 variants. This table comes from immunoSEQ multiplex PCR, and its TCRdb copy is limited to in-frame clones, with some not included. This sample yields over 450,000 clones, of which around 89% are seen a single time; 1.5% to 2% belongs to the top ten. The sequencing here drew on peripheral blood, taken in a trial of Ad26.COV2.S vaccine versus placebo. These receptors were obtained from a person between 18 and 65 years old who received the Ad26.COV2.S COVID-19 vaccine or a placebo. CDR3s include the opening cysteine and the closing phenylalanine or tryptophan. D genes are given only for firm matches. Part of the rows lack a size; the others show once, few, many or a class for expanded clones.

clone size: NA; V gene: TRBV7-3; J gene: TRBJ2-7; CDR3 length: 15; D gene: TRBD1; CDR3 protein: CASSLGGGQGYEQYF; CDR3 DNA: TGTGCCAGCAGCTTGGGGGGGGGACAGGGCTACGAGCAGTACTTC
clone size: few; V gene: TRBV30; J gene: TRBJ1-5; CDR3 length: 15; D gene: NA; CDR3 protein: CAWSKGVYSNQPQHF; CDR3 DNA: TGTGCCTGGAGTAAAGGGGTGTATAGCAATCAGCCCCAGCATTTT
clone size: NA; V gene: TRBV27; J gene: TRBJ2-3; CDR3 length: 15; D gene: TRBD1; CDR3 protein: CASSSRTGASNTQYF; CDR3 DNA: TGTGCCAGCAGTTCGCGGACAGGGGCCTCAAATACGCAGTATTTT
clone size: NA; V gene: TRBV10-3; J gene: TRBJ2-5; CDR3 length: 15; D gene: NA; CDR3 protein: CAISESDWAGETQYF; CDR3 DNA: TGTGCCATCAGTGAGTCGGACTGGGCAGGGGAGACCCAGTACTTC
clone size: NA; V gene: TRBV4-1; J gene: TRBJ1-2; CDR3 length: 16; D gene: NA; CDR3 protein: CASSQAGQGHGYGYTF; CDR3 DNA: TGCGCCAGCAGCCAAGCTGGGCAGGGTCATGGCTATGGCTACACCTTC
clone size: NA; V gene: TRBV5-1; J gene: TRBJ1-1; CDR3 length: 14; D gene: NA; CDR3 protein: CASTTGQMNTEAFF; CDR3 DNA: TGCGCCAGTACGACAGGACAGATGAACACTGAAGCTTTCTTT
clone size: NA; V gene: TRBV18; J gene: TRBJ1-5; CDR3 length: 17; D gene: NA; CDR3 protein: CASSPGSGVYSNQPQHF; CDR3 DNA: TGTGCCAGCTCACCAGGGTCAGGGGTTTATAGCAATCAGCCCCAGCATTTT
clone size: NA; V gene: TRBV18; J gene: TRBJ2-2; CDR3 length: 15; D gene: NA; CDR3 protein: CASSPFSQLPGELFF; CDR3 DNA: TGTGCCAGCTCACCATTTTCCCAGCTACCCGGGGAGCTGTTTTTT
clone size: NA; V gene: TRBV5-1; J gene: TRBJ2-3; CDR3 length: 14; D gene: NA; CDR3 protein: CASRQGRSTDTQYF; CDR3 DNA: TGCGCCAGCAGACAGGGTAGAAGCACAGATACGCAGTATTTT
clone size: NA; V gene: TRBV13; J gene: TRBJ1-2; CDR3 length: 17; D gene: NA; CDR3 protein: CASSLGRRRDFLSGYTF; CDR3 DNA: TGTGCCAGCAGCTTAGGCCGGCGACGGGACTTTTTAAGTGGCTACACCTTC
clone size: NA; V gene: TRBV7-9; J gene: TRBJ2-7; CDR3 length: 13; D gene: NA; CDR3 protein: CASSLAGGGEQYF; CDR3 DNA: TGTGCCAGCAGCTTAGCGGGGGGAGGCGAGCAGTACTTC
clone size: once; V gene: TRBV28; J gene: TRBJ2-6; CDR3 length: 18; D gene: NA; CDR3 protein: CASSPTGTVNSGANVLTF; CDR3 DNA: TGTGCCAGCAGTCCTACCGGGACGGTAAACTCTGGGGCCAACGTCCTGACTTTC
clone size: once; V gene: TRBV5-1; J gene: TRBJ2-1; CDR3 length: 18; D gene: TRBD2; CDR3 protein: CASSLGVGASGRDNEQFF; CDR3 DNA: TGCGCCAGCAGCTTGGGAGTCGGGGCCAGCGGGAGGGACAATGAGCAGTTCTTC
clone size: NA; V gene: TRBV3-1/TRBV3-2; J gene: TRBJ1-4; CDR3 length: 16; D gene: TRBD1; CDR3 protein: CASSHHRGATNEKLFF; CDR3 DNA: TGTGCCAGCAGCCACCACAGGGGCGCAACTAATGAAAAACTGTTTTTT
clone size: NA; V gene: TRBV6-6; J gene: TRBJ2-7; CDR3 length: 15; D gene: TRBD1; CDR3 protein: CASSYSTGSPYEQYF; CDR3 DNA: TGTGCCAGCAGTTACTCGACAGGGAGTCCCTACGAGCAGTACTTC
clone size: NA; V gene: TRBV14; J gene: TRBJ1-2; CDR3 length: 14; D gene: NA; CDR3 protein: CASSPPGPGDGYTF; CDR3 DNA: TGTGCCAGCAGCCCCCCCGGGCCAGGGGATGGCTACACCTTC
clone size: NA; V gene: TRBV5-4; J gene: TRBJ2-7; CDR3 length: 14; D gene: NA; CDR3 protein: CASSLGGNFDEQYF; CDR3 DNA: TGTGCCAGCAGCTTAGGCGGAAATTTTGACGAGCAGTACTTC
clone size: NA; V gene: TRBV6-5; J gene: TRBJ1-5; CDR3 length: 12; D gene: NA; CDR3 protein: CASSPSWKPQHF; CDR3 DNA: TGTGCCAGCAGTCCCTCTTGGAAGCCCCAGCATTTT
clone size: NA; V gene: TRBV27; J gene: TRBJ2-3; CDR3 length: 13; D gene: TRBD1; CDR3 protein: CASRGDSGQGQYF; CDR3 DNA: TGTGCCAGCAGAGGGGATTCGGGACAGGGGCAGTATTTT
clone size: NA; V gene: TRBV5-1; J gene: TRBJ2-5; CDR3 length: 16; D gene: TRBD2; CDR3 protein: CASSYIAGADQETQYF; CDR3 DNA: TGCGCCAGCAGCTATATAGCGGGAGCAGACCAAGAGACCCAGTACTTC
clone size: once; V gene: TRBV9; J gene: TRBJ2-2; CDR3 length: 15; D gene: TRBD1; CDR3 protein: CASRQGPYSAGELFF; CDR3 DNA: TGTGCCAGCAGACAGGGGCCGTATTCGGCCGGGGAGCTGTTTTTT
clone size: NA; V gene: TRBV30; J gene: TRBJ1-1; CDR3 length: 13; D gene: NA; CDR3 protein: CAWSDRDGLGAFF; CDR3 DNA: TGTGCCTGGAGTGACAGGGATGGGCTGGGAGCTTTCTTT
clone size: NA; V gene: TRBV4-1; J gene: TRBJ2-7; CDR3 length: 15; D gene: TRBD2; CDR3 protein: CASSQAGLADYEQYF; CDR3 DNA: TGCGCCAGCAGCCAAGCGGGACTAGCGGACTACGAGCAGTACTTC
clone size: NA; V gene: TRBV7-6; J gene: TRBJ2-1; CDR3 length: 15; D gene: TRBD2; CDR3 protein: CASSARESYGNEQFF; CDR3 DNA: TGTGCCAGCAGCGCGCGGGAGAGTTATGGCAATGAGCAGTTCTTC
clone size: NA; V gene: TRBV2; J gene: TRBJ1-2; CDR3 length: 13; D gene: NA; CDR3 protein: CASSEQQYYGYTF; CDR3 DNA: TGTGCCAGCAGTGAACAGCAATATTATGGCTACACCTTC
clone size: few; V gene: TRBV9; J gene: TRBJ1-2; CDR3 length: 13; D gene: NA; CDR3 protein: CASSSGPNYGYTF; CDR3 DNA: TGTGCCAGCAGTTCGGGACCTAACTATGGCTACACCTTC
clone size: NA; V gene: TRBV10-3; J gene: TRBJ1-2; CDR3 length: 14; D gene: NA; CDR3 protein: CATRLGVGKYGYTF; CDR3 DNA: TGTGCCACCCGGCTGGGGGTCGGGAAGTATGGCTACACCTTC
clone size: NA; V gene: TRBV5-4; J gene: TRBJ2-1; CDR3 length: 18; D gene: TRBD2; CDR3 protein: CASSSGLARLIRHNEQFF; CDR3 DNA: TGTGCCAGCAGCTCCGGACTAGCGAGACTAATCCGGCACAATGAGCAGTTCTTC
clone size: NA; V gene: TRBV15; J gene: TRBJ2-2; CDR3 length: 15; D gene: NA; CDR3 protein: CATSRAGARTGELFF; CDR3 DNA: TGTGCCACCAGCAGAGCGGGGGCCCGGACCGGGGAGCTGTTTTTT
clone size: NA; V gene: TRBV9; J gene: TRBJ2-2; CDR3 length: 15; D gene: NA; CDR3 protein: CASSETSGAGGELFF; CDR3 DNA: TGTGCCAGCAGCGAGACCTCAGGGGCGGGCGGGGAGCTGTTTTTT
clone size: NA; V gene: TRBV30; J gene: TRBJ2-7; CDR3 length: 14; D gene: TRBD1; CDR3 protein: CAWSVQGGPYEQYF; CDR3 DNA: TGTGCCTGGAGTGTACAGGGGGGCCCCTACGAGCAGTACTTC
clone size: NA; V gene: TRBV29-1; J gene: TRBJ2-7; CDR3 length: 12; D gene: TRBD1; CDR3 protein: CSAGTGTYEQYF; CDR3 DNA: TGCAGCGCCGGGACAGGGACCTACGAGCAGTACTTC
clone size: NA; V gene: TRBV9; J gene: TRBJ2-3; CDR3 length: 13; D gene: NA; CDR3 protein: CASSDRGTDTQYF; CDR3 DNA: TGTGCCAGCAGCGACAGGGGCACAGATACGCAGTATTTT